This T cell receptor (beta chain) was observed in a study of blood T cell repertoires in COVID-19. In the study overall: Samples representing acute and convalescent COVID-19 were sourced from the United States, Italy and Spain.

In the source study's methods: Amplification of reference gene primers provided the estimated nucleated cell counts. Sequenced by immunoSEQ multiplex PCR; TCRdb stores in-frame clones only, minus some. V and J calls plus clone size are reproduced from that table; the DNA served to infer D and trimming. The sample shows approximately 300,000 clones, roughly 91% of them seen only once. The junction had 13 bases not matched to a gene; V was cut back by 5 bases and J by 6 bases. Germline values: CDR1 SGHAT, CDR2 FQDESV (reference sequence). CDR3 length equals 16 residues. This clonotype originated in a man in his fifties with active or convalescent COVID-19. The specimen sequenced was peripheral blood. This chain connects TRBV11-1 to TRBJ1-1; the match to TRBD1 covers 9 bases. CDR3 sequence (DNA): TGTGCCAGCAGCCTCGGGACAGGGAGGCCCGTTGCTGAAGCTTTCTTT. Translating it yields CASSLGTGRPVAEAFF.